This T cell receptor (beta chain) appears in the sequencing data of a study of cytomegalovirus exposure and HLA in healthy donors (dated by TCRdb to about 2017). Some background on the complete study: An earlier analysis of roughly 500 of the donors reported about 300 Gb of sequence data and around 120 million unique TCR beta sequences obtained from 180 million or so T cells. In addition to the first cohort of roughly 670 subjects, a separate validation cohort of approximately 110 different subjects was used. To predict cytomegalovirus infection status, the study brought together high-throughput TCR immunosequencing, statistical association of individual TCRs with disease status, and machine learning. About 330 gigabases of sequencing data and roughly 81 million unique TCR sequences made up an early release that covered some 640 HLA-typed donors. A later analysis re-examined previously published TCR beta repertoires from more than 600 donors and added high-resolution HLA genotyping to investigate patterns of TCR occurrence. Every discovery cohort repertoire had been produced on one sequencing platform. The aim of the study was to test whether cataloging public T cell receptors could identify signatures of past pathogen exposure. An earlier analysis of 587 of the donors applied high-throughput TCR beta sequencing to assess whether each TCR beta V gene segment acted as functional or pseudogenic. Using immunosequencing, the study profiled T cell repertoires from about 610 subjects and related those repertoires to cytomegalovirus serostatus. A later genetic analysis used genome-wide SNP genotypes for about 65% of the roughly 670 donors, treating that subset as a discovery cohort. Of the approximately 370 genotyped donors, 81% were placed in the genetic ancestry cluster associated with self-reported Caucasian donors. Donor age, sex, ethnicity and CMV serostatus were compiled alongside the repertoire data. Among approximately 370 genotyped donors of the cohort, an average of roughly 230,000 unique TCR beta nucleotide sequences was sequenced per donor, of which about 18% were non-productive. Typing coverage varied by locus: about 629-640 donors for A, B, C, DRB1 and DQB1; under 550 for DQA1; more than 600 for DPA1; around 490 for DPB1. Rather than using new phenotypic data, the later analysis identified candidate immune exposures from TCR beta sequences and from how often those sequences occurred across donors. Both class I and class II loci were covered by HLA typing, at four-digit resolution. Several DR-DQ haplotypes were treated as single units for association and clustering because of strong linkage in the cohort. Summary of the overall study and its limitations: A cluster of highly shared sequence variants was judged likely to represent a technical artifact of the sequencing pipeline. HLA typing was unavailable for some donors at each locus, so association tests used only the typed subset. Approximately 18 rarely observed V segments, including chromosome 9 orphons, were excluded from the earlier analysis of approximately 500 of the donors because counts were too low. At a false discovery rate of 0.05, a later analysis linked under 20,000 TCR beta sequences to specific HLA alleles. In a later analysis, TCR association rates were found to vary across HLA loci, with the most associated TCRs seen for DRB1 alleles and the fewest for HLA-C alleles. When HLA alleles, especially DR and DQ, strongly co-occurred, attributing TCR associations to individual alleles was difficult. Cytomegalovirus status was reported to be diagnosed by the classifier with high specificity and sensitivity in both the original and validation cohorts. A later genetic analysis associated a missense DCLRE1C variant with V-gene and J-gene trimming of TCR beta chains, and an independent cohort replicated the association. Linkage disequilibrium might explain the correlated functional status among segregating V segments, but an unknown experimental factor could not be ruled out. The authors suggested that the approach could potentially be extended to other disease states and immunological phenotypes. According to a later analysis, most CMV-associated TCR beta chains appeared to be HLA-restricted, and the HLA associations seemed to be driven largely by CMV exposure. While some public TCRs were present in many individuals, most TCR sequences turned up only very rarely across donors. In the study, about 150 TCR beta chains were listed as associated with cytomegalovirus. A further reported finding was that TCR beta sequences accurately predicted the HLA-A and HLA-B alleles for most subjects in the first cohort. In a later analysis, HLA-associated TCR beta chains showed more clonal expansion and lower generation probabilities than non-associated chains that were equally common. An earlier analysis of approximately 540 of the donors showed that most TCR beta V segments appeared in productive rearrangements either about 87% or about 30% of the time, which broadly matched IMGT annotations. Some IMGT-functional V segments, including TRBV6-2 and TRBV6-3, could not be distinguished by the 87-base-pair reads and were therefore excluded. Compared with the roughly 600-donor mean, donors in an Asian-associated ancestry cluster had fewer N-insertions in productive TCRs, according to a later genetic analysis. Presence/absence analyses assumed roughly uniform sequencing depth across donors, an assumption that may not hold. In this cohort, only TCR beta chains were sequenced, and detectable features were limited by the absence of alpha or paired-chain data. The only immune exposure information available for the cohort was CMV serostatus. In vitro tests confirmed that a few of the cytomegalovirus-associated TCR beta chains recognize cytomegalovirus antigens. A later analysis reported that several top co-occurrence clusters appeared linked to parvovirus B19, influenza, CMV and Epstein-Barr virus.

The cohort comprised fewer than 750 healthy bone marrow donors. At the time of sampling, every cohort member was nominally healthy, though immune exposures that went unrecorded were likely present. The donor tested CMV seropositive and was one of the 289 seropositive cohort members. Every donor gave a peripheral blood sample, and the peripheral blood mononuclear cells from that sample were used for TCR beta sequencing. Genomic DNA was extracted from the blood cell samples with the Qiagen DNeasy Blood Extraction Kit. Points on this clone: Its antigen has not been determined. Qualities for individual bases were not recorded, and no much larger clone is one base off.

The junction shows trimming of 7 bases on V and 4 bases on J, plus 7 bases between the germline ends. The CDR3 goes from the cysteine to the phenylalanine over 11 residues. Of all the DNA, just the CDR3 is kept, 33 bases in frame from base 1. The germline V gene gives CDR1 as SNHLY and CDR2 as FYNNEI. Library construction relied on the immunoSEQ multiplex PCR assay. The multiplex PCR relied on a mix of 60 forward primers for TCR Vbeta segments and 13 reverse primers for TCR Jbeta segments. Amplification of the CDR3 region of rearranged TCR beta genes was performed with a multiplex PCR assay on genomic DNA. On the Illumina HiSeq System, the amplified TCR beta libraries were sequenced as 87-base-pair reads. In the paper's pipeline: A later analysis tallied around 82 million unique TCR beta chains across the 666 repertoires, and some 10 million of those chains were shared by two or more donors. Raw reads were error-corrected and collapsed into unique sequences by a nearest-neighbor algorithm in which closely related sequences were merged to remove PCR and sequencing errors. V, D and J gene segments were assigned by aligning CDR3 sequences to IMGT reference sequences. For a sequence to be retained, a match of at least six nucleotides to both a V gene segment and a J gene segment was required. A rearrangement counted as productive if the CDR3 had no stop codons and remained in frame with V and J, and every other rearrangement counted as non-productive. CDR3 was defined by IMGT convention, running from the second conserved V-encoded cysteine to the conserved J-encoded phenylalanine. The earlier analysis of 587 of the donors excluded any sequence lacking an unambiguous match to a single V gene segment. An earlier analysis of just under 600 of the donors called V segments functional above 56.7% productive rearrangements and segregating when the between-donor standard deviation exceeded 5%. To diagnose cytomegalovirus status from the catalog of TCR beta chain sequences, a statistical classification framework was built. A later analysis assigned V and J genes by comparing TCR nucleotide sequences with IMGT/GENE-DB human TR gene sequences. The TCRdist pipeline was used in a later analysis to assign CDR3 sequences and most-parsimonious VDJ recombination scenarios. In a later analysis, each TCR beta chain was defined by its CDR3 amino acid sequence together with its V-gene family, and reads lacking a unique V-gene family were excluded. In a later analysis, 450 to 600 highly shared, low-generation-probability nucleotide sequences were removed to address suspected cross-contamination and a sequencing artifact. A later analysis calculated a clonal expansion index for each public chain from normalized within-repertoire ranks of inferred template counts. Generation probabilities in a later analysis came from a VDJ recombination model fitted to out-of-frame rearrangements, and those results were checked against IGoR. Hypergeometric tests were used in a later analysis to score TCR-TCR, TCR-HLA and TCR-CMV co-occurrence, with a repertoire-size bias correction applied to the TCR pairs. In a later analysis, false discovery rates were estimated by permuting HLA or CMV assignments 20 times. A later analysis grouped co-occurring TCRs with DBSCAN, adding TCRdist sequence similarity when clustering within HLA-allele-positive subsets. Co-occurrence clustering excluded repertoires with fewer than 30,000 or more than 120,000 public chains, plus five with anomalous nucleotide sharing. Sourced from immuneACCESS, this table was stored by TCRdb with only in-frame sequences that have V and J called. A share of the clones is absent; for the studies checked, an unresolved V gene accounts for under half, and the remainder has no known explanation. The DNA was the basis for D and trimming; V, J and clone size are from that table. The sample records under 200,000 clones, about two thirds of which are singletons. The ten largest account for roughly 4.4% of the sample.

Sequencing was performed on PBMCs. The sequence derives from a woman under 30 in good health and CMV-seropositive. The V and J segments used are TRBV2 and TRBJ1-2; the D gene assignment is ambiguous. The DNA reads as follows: TGTGCCAGCACTGAGGCCTATGGCTACACCTTC. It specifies CASTEAYGYTF.